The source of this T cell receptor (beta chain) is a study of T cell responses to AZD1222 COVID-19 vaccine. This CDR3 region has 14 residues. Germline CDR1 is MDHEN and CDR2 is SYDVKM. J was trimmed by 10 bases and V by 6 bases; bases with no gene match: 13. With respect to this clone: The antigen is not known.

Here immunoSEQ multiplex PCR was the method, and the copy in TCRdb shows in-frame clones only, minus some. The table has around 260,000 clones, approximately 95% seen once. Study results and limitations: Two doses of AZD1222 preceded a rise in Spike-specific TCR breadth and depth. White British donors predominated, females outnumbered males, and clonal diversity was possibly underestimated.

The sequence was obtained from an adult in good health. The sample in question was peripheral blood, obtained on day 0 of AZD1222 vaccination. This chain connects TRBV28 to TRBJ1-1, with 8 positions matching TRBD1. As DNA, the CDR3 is TGTGCCAGCAGCTCGTCCACAGGGGGGAGAGGAGCTTTCTTT. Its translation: CASSSSTGGRGAFF.